This entry lists 18 T cell receptor beta chains sequenced from one sample in a study of blood T cell repertoires in COVID-19. Only in-frame clones appear in the TCRdb table, and some are missing; sequencing was by immunoSEQ multiplex PCR. Of roughly 200,000 clones listed, 85% to 90% are singletons. The sequenced sample was peripheral blood. These receptors were collected from a man aged 45 to 65 with acute or convalescent COVID-19.

The rearrangement joins TRBV18 to TRBJ1-5; unclear D gene. The V gene lost 2 bases and the J gene lost 7 bases, with 18 bases spanning the gap. From germline, CDR1 is KGHSH and CDR2 LQKENI. The CDR3 contains 16 residues. CDR3 region: CASSPRPGVETQPQHF. CDR3 nucleotide sequence: TGTGCCAGCTCACCAAGGCCCGGCGTCGAGACACAGCCCCAGCATTTT.

The rearrangement uses TRBV6-5 and TRBJ2-7; 11 nucleotides align to TRBD2. Per germline, CDR1 MNHEY and CDR2 SVGAGI. The CDR3 sequence is 16 residues long. V trimming: 0 bases; J trimming: 5 bases; junction bases outside the gene matches: 6. CDR3 sequence reads: CASSYSVAGGPDEQYV. In DNA, the CDR3 is TGTGCCAGCAGTTACTCGGTAGCGGGGGGGCCTGACGAGCAGTACGTC.

This chain's CDR3 is CSATRPGGEHTF. CDR3 DNA: TGCAGCGCCACTAGACCGGGGGGCGAGCACACCTTC. The rearrangement links TRBV29-1 to TRBJ1-2; TRBD1 might be the D (6 bases). Trimming cost V 7 bases and J 12 bases, with 21 bases left between them. Per germline, CDR1 SQVTM and CDR2 ANQGSEA. This CDR3 is 12 amino acids long. Full variable domain (outside the CDR3, taken from reference TRBV29-1 and TRBJ1-2): SAVISQKPSRDICQRGTSLTIQCQVDSQVTMMFWYRQQPGQSLTLIATANQGSEATYESGFVIDKFPISRPNLTFSTLTVSNMSPEDSSIYLCSATRPGGEHTFGSGTRLTVV.

The chain is built from TRBV25-1 and TRBJ2-3, with a weak D call TRBD1 (6 bases). Between the trimmed V and J ends, which lost 3 bases and 5 bases, there was a span of 15 bases. The CDR3 length is 15 residues. Germline CDR1 reads MGHDK; CDR2 reads SYGVNS. The CDR3 region is CASSEAAAGEDTQYF. CDR3 DNA: TGTGCCAGCAGTGAGGCCGCGGCAGGGGAAGATACGCAGTATTTT.

This clone was recorded only once. The gene calls are TRBV28 and TRBJ1-5; no clear D. The CDR3 spans 16 residues. V was shortened by 5 bases and J by 0 bases, with 14 bases between the two germline ends. Germline V gives CDR1 MDHEN, CDR2 SYDVKM. In DNA form, the CDR3 reads TGTGCCAGCAGTCCCCTCCGAGGCGGTAGCAATCAGCCCCAGCATTTT. Its translation: CASSPLRGGSNQPQHF.

In regard to this clone: In the same sample, other DNA sequences code for this CDR3. V and J are TRBV28 and TRBJ1-3; D might be TRBD1 (5 bases). There are 14 residues in the CDR3. CDR1 is MDHEN and CDR2 is SYDVKM in the germline V gene. The V and J ends lost 5 bases and 0 bases respectively, with 8 bases between them. The CDR3 nucleotides read TGTGCCAGCAGTCGGGGGGGCTCTGGAAACACCATATATTTT. Its translation: CASSRGGSGNTIYF.

This chain joins TRBV7-6 and TRBJ2-3, with TRBD2 identical over 7 bases. This CDR3 region has 16 residues. J gave up 5 bases and V 4 bases, and 12 bases lay outside the gene matches. Germline CDR1 is SGHVS and CDR2 is FNYEAQ. The CDR3 loop reads CASSSQLARERDTQYF. For the CDR3, the DNA is TGTGCCAGCAGCTCCCAACTAGCGAGGGAGCGAGATACGCAGTATTTT.

The chain uses TRBV27 and TRBJ1-5, with 7 nucleotides matching TRBD1. CDR3 length: 15 residues. The germline V gene has CDR1 MNHEY and CDR2 SMNVEV (reference sequence). The trim removed 3 bases at V and 2 bases at J, leaving 4 bases unmatched. This CDR3 reads CASSFNRGRNQPQHF. In DNA, the CDR3 is TGTGCCAGCAGTTTCAACAGGGGTCGCAATCAGCCCCAGCATTTT.

This sequence joins TRBV3-1 (or the pseudogene TRBV3-2) and TRBJ1-1; no clear D. The germline V and J ends were trimmed by 1 base and 4 bases, with 7 bases remaining between them. CDR3 size: 13 residues. Per the germline V gene, CDR1 is LGHDT and CDR2 is YNNKEL (reference sequence). As DNA, the CDR3 is TGTGCCAGCAGCCAAGGGTGGAGCACTGAAGCTTTCTTT. It encodes CASSQGWSTEAFF.

This clone was detected only once. The genes are TRBV6-5 and TRBJ2-5; maybe TRBD2 (6 bases). The V end was cut by 2 bases, the J end by 5 bases, with 12 bases between. The CDR3 totals 14 residues. Per the germline V gene, CDR1 is MNHEY and CDR2 is SVGAGI. The DNA for the CDR3 is TGTGCCAGCAGTTACCGAGGCGGAGGGGAGACCCAGTACTTC. Protein: CASSYRGGGETQYF.

The DNA for the CDR3 is TGTGCCAGCAGTTACTGGACAGGGGACAGCACAGATACGCAGTATTTT. The encoded protein is CASSYWTGDSTDTQYF. The rearrangement joins TRBV6-2 or TRBV6-3 to TRBJ2-3, with 9 bases that match TRBD1. With V trimmed by 1 base and J by 0 bases, 2 bases remained unmatched. The CDR3 totals 16 residues. CDR1 and CDR2 from the germline V gene are MNHEY and SVGEGT.

This CDR3 reads CAWSVSGGNSPLHF. As DNA, the CDR3 is TGTGCCTGGAGTGTATCGGGGGGTAATTCACCCCTCCACTTT. The chain couples TRBV30 to TRBJ1-6; D is possibly TRBD1 (5 bases). The CDR3 runs to 14 residues. CDR1 and CDR2 (germline): GTSNPN, SVGIG (reference sequence). Between the trimmed V and J ends, which lost 0 bases and 6 bases, there was a span of 9 bases.

The rearrangement uses TRBV2 and TRBJ2-1; 9 bases match TRBD2. Germline CDR1 is SNHLY and CDR2 is FYNNEI. The V gene end was trimmed by 5 bases and the J gene end by 8 bases; junction bases not matched to a gene: 10. CDR3 length: 15 residues. CDR3 sequence: CASSKRGDEGDEQFF. The CDR3 DNA is TGTGCCAGCAGTAAGCGGGGGGACGAGGGTGATGAGCAGTTCTTC.

About this clone itself: Other DNA sequences within the sample encode an identical CDR3. The V and J genes are TRBV5-1 and TRBJ2-1; TRBD1 matches 9 bases. The CDR3 is 15 amino acids. Germline lookup yields CDR1 SGHRS and CDR2 YFSETQ. The trim removed 4 bases at V and 4 bases at J, leaving 6 bases unmatched. CDR3 amino acids: CASSPGQGSYNEQFF. The CDR3 DNA reads TGCGCCAGCAGCCCGGGACAGGGTTCGTACAATGAGCAGTTCTTC. The whole variable domain, filled in from reference TRBV5-1 and TRBJ2-1, reads KAGVTQTPRYLIKTRGQQVTLSCSPISGHRSVSWYQQTPGQGLQFLFEYFSETQRNKGNFPGRFSGRQFSNSRSEMNVSTLELGDSALYLCASSPGQGSYNEQFFGPGTRLTVL.

This clone was seen once. V gene TRBV29-1 combines with J gene TRBJ2-7, with TRBD1 matching over 9 bases. After removal of 7 bases from V and 6 bases from J, the junction contained 7 bases not matched to a gene. CDR1 is SQVTM, CDR2 ANQGSEA, per germline. The CDR3 loop spans 12 amino acids. The chain's CDR3 is CSAIQGAGEQYF. In DNA form, the CDR3 reads TGCAGCGCTATACAGGGGGCCGGCGAGCAGTACTTC.

The chain is built from TRBV11-3 and TRBJ2-1, with 10 bases aligning to TRBD1. With V trimmed by 0 bases and J by 7 bases, 9 bases remained unmatched. Germline V gives CDR1 SGHNT, CDR2 YENEEA. The CDR3 sequence is 17 residues long. CDR3 sequence: CASSLDLGGTGANEQFF. The CDR3 region has the DNA TGTGCCAGCAGCTTAGATCTGGGTGGGACAGGGGCAAATGAGCAGTTCTTC.

The J gene is TRBJ1-1, the V gene TRBV5-4; D not resolved. The germline V gene has CDR1 SGHNT and CDR2 YYREEE (reference sequence). The CDR3 is made up of 12 amino acids. The V end lost 4 bases, the J end lost 2 bases, and 6 bases lay between the germline ends. The CDR3 is CASSPRNTEAFF. DNA for the CDR3: TGTGCCAGCAGCCCGCGCAACACTGAAGCTTTCTTT.

The chain carries TRBV30 and TRBJ2-7; tentatively, D is TRBD1 (5 bases). The germline gives CDR1 GTSNPN, CDR2 SVGIG (reference sequence). Between the trimmed V and J ends, which lost 5 bases and 0 bases, there was a span of 17 bases. CDR3 length equals 15 residues. The CDR3 bases are TGTGCCTGGGAGGCCAGGGCCCAGAGCTCCTACGAGCAGTACTTC. It yields the protein CAWEARAQSSYEQYF.